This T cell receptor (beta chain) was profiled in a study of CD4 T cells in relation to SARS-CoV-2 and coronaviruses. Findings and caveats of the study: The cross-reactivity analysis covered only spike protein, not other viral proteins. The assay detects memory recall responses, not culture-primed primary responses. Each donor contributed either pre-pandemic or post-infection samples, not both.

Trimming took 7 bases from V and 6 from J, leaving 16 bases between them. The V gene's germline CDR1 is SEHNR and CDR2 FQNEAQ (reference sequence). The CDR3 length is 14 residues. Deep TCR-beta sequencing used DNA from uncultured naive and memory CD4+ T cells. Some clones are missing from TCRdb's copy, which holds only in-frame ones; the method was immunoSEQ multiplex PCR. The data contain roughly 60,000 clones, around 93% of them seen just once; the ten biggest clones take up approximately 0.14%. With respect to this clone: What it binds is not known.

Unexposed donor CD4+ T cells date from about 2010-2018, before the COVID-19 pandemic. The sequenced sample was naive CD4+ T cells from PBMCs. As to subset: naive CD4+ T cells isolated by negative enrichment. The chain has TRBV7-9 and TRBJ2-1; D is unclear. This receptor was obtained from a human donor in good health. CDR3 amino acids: CASIPAELPNEQFF. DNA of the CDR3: TGTGCCAGCATCCCTGCCGAGCTACCCAATGAGCAGTTCTTC.